These 21 T cell receptor beta chains were all obtained from the same sample, sequenced in a study of blood T cell repertoires in COVID-19. The table came from immunoSEQ multiplex PCR; TCRdb's copy has only in-frame clones and leaves some out. The sample lists more than 200,000 clones; 86% were seen once. Sequencing was done on a sample of peripheral blood. The receptors stem from a woman aged 50 to 60 with COVID-19, enrolled during active disease.

The chain links TRBV19 to TRBJ1-6, with D maybe TRBD1 (6 bases). CDR3 length: 13 amino acids. CDR1 is LNHDA, CDR2 SQIVND, per germline (reference sequence). Trimming stripped 4 bases from V and 5 bases from J, with 6 bases between. The CDR3, as DNA: TGTGCCAGTAGTACAGGGGATAATTCACCCCTCCACTTT. Protein product: CASSTGDNSPLHF.

The chain is built from TRBV6-1 and TRBJ1-4; a possible D gene is TRBD1 (6 bases). Germline CDR1 is MNHNS and CDR2 is SASEGT. The V and J ends lost 0 bases and 6 bases respectively, with 17 bases between them. This CDR3 is 17 amino acids long. In DNA, the CDR3 is TGTGCCAGCAGTGAAGCCCCTTGGGGGGGGCGTTATGAAAAACTGTTTTTT. As protein: CASSEAPWGGRYEKLFF.

V and J are TRBV27 and TRBJ1-1; D not certain. CDR1 MNHEY and CDR2 SMNVEV come from the germline V gene (reference sequence). The CDR3 sequence is 13 residues long. Trimming took 6 bases from V and 1 from J, leaving 9 bases between them. This chain's CDR3 is CASRRGGNTEAFF. DNA for the CDR3: TGTGCCAGCAGGCGGGGAGGGAACACTGAAGCTTTCTTT.

CDR3 DNA: TGTGCCACCAAAAGGACAGGGATTGATACGCAGTATTTT. It translates to CATKRTGIDTQYF. The chain employs TRBV24-1 and TRBJ2-3; the match to TRBD1 covers 8 bases. Germline loops: CDR1 KGHDR, CDR2 SFDVKD. The J segment lost 6 bases and the V segment lost 8 bases, leaving 6 bases of the junction unmatched. This CDR3 comprises 13 residues.

The chain carries TRBV5-5 and TRBJ1-5; a weak D match, TRBD1 (6 bases). Germline CDR1 and CDR2: SGHKS and YYEKEE (reference sequence). V gave up 2 bases and J gave up 1 base, with 16 bases separating them. There are 17 residues in the CDR3. The DNA for the CDR3 is TGTGCCAGCAGCTTAACTCAGGGGCAAGAGAGCAATCAGCCCCAGCATTTT. Protein: CASSLTQGQESNQPQHF.

The rearrangement uses TRBV7-2 and TRBJ2-2; D gene ambiguous. Germline V gives CDR1 SGHTA, CDR2 FQGNSA. The CDR3 is 15 amino acids. Trimming pared 4 bases from V and 3 bases from J, leaving 12 bases between. The CDR3 loop is CASSWKVADTGELFF. The CDR3 DNA follows: TGTGCCAGCAGCTGGAAGGTCGCGGACACCGGGGAGCTGTTTTTT.

The V and J genes are TRBV7-3 and TRBJ1-2; D not certain. Germline V gene lookup returns CDR1 SGHTA and CDR2 FQGTGA. V dropped 5 bases and J dropped 4 bases, with 8 bases sitting between them. The length of the CDR3 is 12 residues. In DNA form, the CDR3 reads TGTGCCAGCAGCCTCCCCGGCTATGGCTACACCTTC. This encodes CASSLPGYGYTF.

This sequence joins TRBV10-3 and TRBJ2-7; 9 bases fit TRBD2. The CDR3 is 16 amino acids. V shed 5 bases, J shed 4 bases, and the junction held 12 bases outside the gene matches. Per the germline V gene, CDR1 is ENHRY and CDR2 is SYGVKD. The CDR3 DNA follows: TGTGCCATCAGTTCAGGTGCGCGGGGGGGCGGTTACGAGCAGTACGTC. This sequence encodes CAISSGARGGGYEQYV.

This chain links TRBV27 with TRBJ1-2; D unclear. The CDR3 has 14 residues. V lost 3 bases and J lost 0, with 8 bases in between. The germline CDR1 and CDR2 sequences are MNHEY and SMNVEV (reference sequence). The CDR3 DNA reads TGTGCCAGCAGTTTCCAGGCAGCTAACTATGGCTACACCTTC. It yields the protein CASSFQAANYGYTF.

V is TRBV9 and J is TRBJ2-7, with 9 bases identical to TRBD1. CDR1 and CDR2 from the germline V gene are SGDLS and YYNGEE. The CDR3 is 14 amino acids. The junction had 11 bases not matched to a gene; V was cut back by 7 bases and J by 6 bases. The CDR3 coding sequence is TGTGCCAGCTCTCTACAGGGGGCGTCTTTCGAGCAGTACTTC. Protein: CASSLQGASFEQYF.

The count of this clone is one. The V and J genes are TRBV24-1 and TRBJ2-5, with TRBD2 as a possible D gene (6 bases). This CDR3 spans 16 amino acids. CDR1 is KGHDR and CDR2 is SFDVKD in the germline V gene. The V gene lost 1 base and the J gene lost 4 bases, with 15 bases spanning the gap. The CDR3 coding sequence is TGTGCCACCAGTGATTTAGGAGGGATTGCGGGAGAGACCCAGTACTTC. It is translated as CATSDLGGIAGETQYF.

This chain links TRBV28 with TRBJ1-5; D remains ambiguous. V was clipped by 8 bases and J by 4 bases, with 9 bases between them. The CDR3 has 12 residues. Germline V gene sequence: CDR1 MDHEN, CDR2 SYDVKM. CDR3 amino acids: CASHERNQPQHF. The CDR3 DNA reads as TGTGCCAGCCACGAACGGAATCAGCCCCAGCATTTT.

This rearrangement joins TRBV19 to TRBJ2-1, with 9 positions matching TRBD1. V lost 5 bases to trimming and J lost 7 bases; unmatched junction nucleotides: 15. The CDR3 is 17 residues long. Germline CDR1 LNHDA, CDR2 SQIVND (reference sequence). The CDR3 spells CASSATMTGGWLNEQFF. CDR3 bases: TGTGCCAGTAGTGCTACAATGACAGGGGGTTGGTTGAATGAGCAGTTCTTC.

The chain is built from TRBV5-1 and TRBJ1-1; D is possibly TRBD1 (6 bases). The CDR3 totals 16 residues. Germline loops: CDR1 SGHRS, CDR2 YFSETQ. V lost 0 bases and J 2 bases, leaving 14 bases between the germline ends. CDR3 nucleotides: TGCGCCAGCAGCTTGGATTACGGACAGAAAAACACTGAAGCTTTCTTT. Encoded protein: CASSLDYGQKNTEAFF.

The chain employs TRBV5-8 and TRBJ1-1; 7 bases line up with TRBD1. The CDR3 extends over 16 amino acids. Trimming removed 2 bases from V and 3 bases from J; junction bases left unmatched: 10. Germline values: CDR1 SGHTS, CDR2 YDEGEE. In nucleotides, the CDR3 is TGTGCCAGCAGCTTACTGACAGGGAGAGAAGACACTGAAGCTTTCTTT. Its protein is CASSLLTGREDTEAFF.

CDR3 loop: CASSSTPEIIRGRETQYF. CDR3 coding DNA: TGTGCCAGCAGCTCCACCCCCGAAATTATTAGGGGGCGAGAGACCCAGTACTTC. The rearrangement links TRBV14 to TRBJ2-5; 7 nucleotides line up with TRBD1. V lost 5 bases to trimming and J lost 4 bases; unmatched junction nucleotides: 19. Germline CDR1 is SGHDN and CDR2 is FVKESK. This CDR3 comprises 18 residues. Full variable domain (rest looked up from reference TRBV14 and TRBJ2-5): EAGVTQFPSHSVIEKGQTVTLRCDPISGHDNLYWYRRVMGKEIKFLLHFVKESKQDESGMPNNRFLAERTGGTYSTLKVQPAELEDSGVYFCASSSTPEIIRGRETQYFGPGTRLLVL.

The chain uses TRBV11-2 and TRBJ2-7, with unresolved D. This CDR3 has 15 amino acids. CDR1 and CDR2 from the germline V gene are SGHAT and FQNNGV. V lost 5 bases and J 4 bases, leaving 18 bases between the germline ends. CDR3 nucleotides: TGTGCCAGCAGCCTAGGCGGTACCCAATCGTACGAGCAGTACGTC. Encoded protein: CASSLGGTQSYEQYV.

V and J are TRBV12-3 or TRBV12-4 and TRBJ2-1; D uncertain. The ends were cut back, 7 bases at V and 4 bases at J, with 5 bases in the middle. The CDR3 length is 11 residues. The CDR3, as DNA: TGTGCCAGCACGCAGTACAATGAGCAGTTCTTC. It is translated as CASTQYNEQFF.

V gene TRBV30 combines with J gene TRBJ2-3, with a weak D call TRBD2 (6 bases). CDR3 length equals 13 residues. V lost 7 bases to trimming and J lost 6 bases, with 17 bases between them. In germline, CDR1 is GTSNPN, CDR2 SVGIG (reference sequence). The CDR3 DNA follows: TGTGCCTTCGCGGACTCGGAGGGCGATACGCAGTATTTT. This encodes CAFADSEGDTQYF. Together with reference TRBV30 and TRBJ2-3, the CDR3 gives the full variable domain: SQTIHQWPATLVQPVGSPLSLECTVEGTSNPNLYWYRQAAGRGLQLLFYSVGIGQISSEVPQNLSASRPQDRQFILSSKKLLLSDSGFYLCAFADSEGDTQYFGPGTRLTVL.

This clone was seen only once. This chain joins TRBV5-4 and TRBJ1-1; 9 positions match TRBD1. Germline trimming cut 5 bases from V and 4 bases from J; bases unmatched to any gene: 9. The germline CDR1 and CDR2 sequences are SGHNT and YYREEE (reference sequence). This CDR3 comprises 15 residues. Here the CDR3 reads CASSLNRGLTTEAFF. The CDR3 nucleotides are TGTGCCAGCAGTCTAAACAGGGGGCTGACCACTGAAGCTTTCTTT.

This sequence joins TRBV11-2 and TRBJ1-1; TRBD1 matches 7 bases. The V gene's germline CDR1 is SGHAT and CDR2 FQNNGV. This CDR3 spans 14 amino acids. V lost 3 bases, J lost 1 base, and 2 bases stayed unmatched. CDR3 nucleotides: TGTGCCAGCAGCTTGGGACAGCGGAACACTGAAGCTTTCTTT. It specifies CASSLGQRNTEAFF.